The 9 T cell receptor beta chains in this list originate from one sample, sequenced in a study of shared clonotypes between healthy human individuals. This table comes from immunoSEQ multiplex PCR, and its TCRdb copy is limited to in-frame clones, with some not included. The data contain hundreds of thousands of clones, about 80% of them singletons. The sequencing input was memory CD4+ T cells sorted from blood. Described subset: CD45RA-negative fraction. Receptor source: a woman in her 30s in good health.

This clone was recorded a few times. J is TRBJ2-3 and V is TRBV5-1; D is ambiguous. CDR1 SGHRS and CDR2 YFSETQ come from the germline V gene. This CDR3 spans 14 amino acids. With 3 bases removed from V and 1 base from J, the gap between germline ends came to 9 bases. Here the CDR3 reads CASSSLFGTDTQYF. The CDR3 coding sequence is TGCGCCAGCAGCTCCTTGTTTGGCACAGATACGCAGTATTTT.

The chain uses TRBV4-2 and TRBJ1-1; D gene uncertain. CDR1 is LGHNA, CDR2 YNFKEQ, per germline. CDR3 length: 14 amino acids. V gave up 1 base and J gave up 0 bases, with 6 bases separating them. The CDR3 sequence: CASSQAGVNTEAFF. In DNA form, the CDR3 reads TGTGCCAGCAGCCAAGCTGGGGTGAACACTGAAGCTTTCTTT.

This chain links TRBV19 with TRBJ1-5; D is perhaps TRBD1 (5 bases). The CDR3 runs 21 residues. Trimming removed 3 bases at V and 0 bases at J, with 27 bases between. Germline lookup yields CDR1 LNHDA and CDR2 SQIVND (reference sequence). CDR3 coding DNA: TGTGCCAGTAGTATTGTTTGGTTTCTCTTTCGGGGGACCCATAGCAATCAGCCCCAGCATTTT. As protein: CASSIVWFLFRGTHSNQPQHF.

This clone was observed a few times. The J gene is TRBJ2-5, the V gene TRBV9; 10 nucleotides match TRBD1. Trimming took 0 bases from V and 2 from J; bases not matched to a gene: 16. This CDR3 spans 20 amino acids. Germline V lookup: CDR1 SGDLS, CDR2 YYNGEE. CDR3 region: CASSVATTGGEISTQETQYF. CDR3 coding DNA: TGTGCCAGCAGCGTAGCTACGACAGGGGGCGAGATCTCGACGCAAGAGACCCAGTACTTC.

V is TRBV4-2 and J is TRBJ1-4; TRBD1 matches at 11 bases. There are 14 residues in the CDR3. V was pared by 4 bases and J by 7 bases, with 2 bases of the junction left unmatched. Looked up from germline, CDR1 is LGHNA and CDR2 is YNFKEQ. In DNA, the CDR3 is TGTGCCAGCAGCCTGGACAGGGGGCGTGAAAAACTGTTTTTT. Encoded protein: CASSLDRGREKLFF.

This clone was recorded a few times. The chain links TRBV30 to TRBJ1-5, with D maybe TRBD1 (5 bases). Trimming removed 0 bases from V and 6 bases from J, with 9 bases in between. The germline CDR1 and CDR2 sequences are GTSNPN and SVGIG (reference sequence). This CDR3 has 13 residues. The CDR3 is CAWSVGGVQPQHF. As DNA, the CDR3 is TGTGCCTGGAGTGTTGGAGGGGTTCAGCCCCAGCATTTT.

The chain carries TRBV30 and TRBJ2-7, with 9 bases lining up with TRBD1. This CDR3 has 14 amino acids. After removal of 4 bases from V and 7 bases from J, the junction contained 11 bases not matched to a gene. The V gene's germline CDR1 is GTSNPN and CDR2 SVGIG (reference sequence). The CDR3 here is CAWNRLTGGEEQYF. The CDR3 DNA is TGTGCCTGGAATCGCTTAACAGGGGGCGAAGAGCAGTACTTC.

This clone was observed a few times. The chain is built from TRBV11-2 and TRBJ2-1, with TRBD1 identical over 9 bases. The CDR3 totals 14 residues. Germline V gene lookup returns CDR1 SGHAT and CDR2 FQNNGV. V gave up 5 bases and J gave up 8 bases; unmatched junction bases: 7. In DNA, the CDR3 is TGTGCCAGCAGCGGACAGGGGTCTGTCGATGAGCAGTTCTTC. Its translation: CASSGQGSVDEQFF.

The chain couples TRBV5-5 to TRBJ2-1; D gene uncertain. This CDR3 region has 15 residues. The germline V gene encodes CDR1 SGHKS and CDR2 YYEKEE (reference sequence). V lost 0 bases and J lost 5, with 12 bases in between. The CDR3 DNA follows: TGTGCCAGCAGCTTGGCCCCAGGTAGTCACAATGAGCAGTTCTTC. It yields the protein CASSLAPGSHNEQFF.